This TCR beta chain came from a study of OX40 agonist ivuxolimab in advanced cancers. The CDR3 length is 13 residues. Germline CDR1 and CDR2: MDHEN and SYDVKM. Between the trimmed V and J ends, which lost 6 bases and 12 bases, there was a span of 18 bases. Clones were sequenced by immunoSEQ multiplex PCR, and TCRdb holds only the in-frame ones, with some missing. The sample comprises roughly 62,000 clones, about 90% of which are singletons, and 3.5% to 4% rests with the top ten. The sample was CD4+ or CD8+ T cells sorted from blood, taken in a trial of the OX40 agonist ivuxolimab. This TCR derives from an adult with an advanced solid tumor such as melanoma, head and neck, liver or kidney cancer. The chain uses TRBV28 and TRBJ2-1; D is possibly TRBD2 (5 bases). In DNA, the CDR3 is TGTGCCAGCAGCAACGGACCCGGGGATTGGCAGTTCTTC. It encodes CASSNGPGDWQFF.